These T cell receptor beta chains were read from a single sample in a study of blood T cell repertoires in COVID-19. Profiled with immunoSEQ multiplex PCR; TCRdb holds only in-frame clones, not every one. The sample lists fewer than 180,000 clones, roughly 82% seen once, with over 2% in the top ten. Sequencing input: peripheral blood. These receptors all come from a man aged 65 to 79 with acute or convalescent COVID-19. Each CDR3 is given with its conserved first and last residue. The D gene is left open where the match is weak. Not all rows give a size; the values are once, few, many and, for expanded clones, a class.

>TRBV2|.|TRBJ2-5|TRBD2
TGTGCCAGCAGACGGGAGGGGCTATCGGCAGAGACCCAGTACTTC
CASRREGLSAETQYF
>TRBV5-1|.|TRBJ1-1|.
TGCGCCAGCAGCTTGACAGTTAACACTGAAGCTTTCTTT
CASSLTVNTEAFF
>TRBV28|.|TRBJ2-7|.
TGTGCCAGCAGTCCAGTCTTATCCGAGCAGTACTTC
CASSPVLSEQYF
>TRBV6-6|.|TRBJ2-3|.
TGTGCCAGCAGTTCCCCGGCGGAACCTAGCACAGATACGCAGTATTTT
CASSSPAEPSTDTQYF
>TRBV4-1|.|TRBJ1-2|TRBD1
TGCGCCAGCAGCCAGGACACAGGGGGCTATGGCTACACCTTC
CASSQDTGGYGYTF
>TRBV25-1|few|TRBJ1-2|TRBD1
TGTGCCAGCAGTGAGTGGGACAGGGGAGGCTATGGCTACACCTTC
CASSEWDRGGYGYTF
>TRBV2|few|TRBJ2-2|.
TGTGCCAGCAGTGAAGCGCTCAGGTGGACCGGGGAGCTGTTTTTT
CASSEALRWTGELFF
>TRBV27|.|TRBJ2-2|TRBD2
TGTGCCAGCAGTTTATCCCCGCTAAGACTAGCGGGGGAGCTAAACACCGGGGAGCTGTTTTTT
CASSLSPLRLAGELNTGELFF
>TRBV2|.|TRBJ1-2|TRBD1
TGTGCCAGCAGTGAGGGGCAGGGGGCCTCACCCTATGGCTACACCTTC
CASSEGQGASPYGYTF
>TRBV27|.|TRBJ2-3|TRBD2
TGTGCCAGCAGCACGGGCGGGAGTAGGTATTTT
CASSTGGSRYF
>TRBV27|.|TRBJ2-4|.
TGTGCCAGCAGCCCCCCCCCAGGTCCCAAAAACATTCAGTACTTC
CASSPPPGPKNIQYF
>TRBV28|.|TRBJ2-5|TRBD2
TGTGCCAGCAGCTTTACTAGCGGGGGACAAGAGACCCAGTACTTC
CASSFTSGGQETQYF
>TRBV7-8|.|TRBJ2-3|TRBD1
TGTGCCAGCAGCTACACCGGGACAGGGGGCGCAGATACGCAGTATTTT
CASSYTGTGGADTQYF
>TRBV3-1/TRBV3-2|few|TRBJ2-7|.
TGTGCCAGCAGCCAAGTGAGGAGCTCCTACGAGCAGTACTTC
CASSQVRSSYEQYF
>TRBV14|.|TRBJ2-7|TRBD1
TGTGCCAGCAGCCAATCGACCCACCCGGGGACAGCTATATTC
CASSQSTHPGTAIF
>TRBV28|.|TRBJ2-7|.
TGTGCCAGCAGCGGGACCTACGAGCAGTACTTC
CASSGTYEQYF
>TRBV3-1/TRBV3-2|.|TRBJ1-1|.
TGTGCCAGCAGCCCCGCTGGGAGGAACACTGAAGCTTTCTTT
CASSPAGRNTEAFF
>TRBV10-2|.|TRBJ2-3|TRBD1
TGCGCCAGCAACACCAGGGGGCTAACAGATACGCAGTATTTT
CASNTRGLTDTQYF
>TRBV2|medium-sized|TRBJ1-6|.
TGTGCCAGCAGTGAGCAGGGTGAAAATTCACCCCTCCACTTT
CASSEQGENSPLHF
>TRBV5-3|few|TRBJ1-4|TRBD1
TGTGCCAGAAGCGACAGGGGAAGGAGCGAAAAACTGTTTTTT
CARSDRGRSEKLFF
>TRBV12-3/TRBV12-4|.|TRBJ1-1|.
TGTGCCAGCAGTGTACAGGCGAGCACTGAAGCTTTCTTT
CASSVQASTEAFF
>TRBV19|.|TRBJ2-5|.
TGTGCCAGTGCCGCGGGGTACCAAGAGACCCAGTACTTC
CASAAGYQETQYF
>TRBV6-6|.|TRBJ2-1|TRBD2
TGTGCCAGCAGTCTCCCACTAGCGGGAGGGGGGGGCGATGAGCAGTTCTTC
CASSLPLAGGGGDEQFF
>TRBV5-1|few|TRBJ1-1|.
TGCGCCAGCAGCGGGGGGACGTGGAACACTGAAGCTTTCTTT
CASSGGTWNTEAFF
>TRBV9|.|TRBJ2-3|.
TGTGCCAGCAGCGTAGCACCTGACTACACAGATACGCAGTATTTT
CASSVAPDYTDTQYF
>TRBV6-2/TRBV6-3|.|TRBJ2-1|TRBD2
TGTGCCAGCAGCCGACGGACTAGCGGGAGCAGGTACAATGAGCAGTTCTTC
CASSRRTSGSRYNEQFF
>TRBV5-4|.|TRBJ2-1|TRBD2
TGTGCCAGCAGCTCACGCGGGGGAAACAATGAGCAGTTCTTC
CASSSRGGNNEQFF
>TRBV7-2|.|TRBJ2-5|.
TGTGCCAGCAGCCCGTTTGGAGTGGGGCGGGGCGCACAAGAGACCCAGTACTTC
CASSPFGVGRGAQETQYF
>TRBV5-4|.|TRBJ2-7|TRBD1
TGTGCCAGCAGCTTGAGCGGGACAGGGTCCTACGAGCAGTACTTC
CASSLSGTGSYEQYF
>TRBV27|.|TRBJ2-5|TRBD1
TGTGCCAGCAACCCCCTAGGGACAGAGTTAACTCAAGAGACCCAGTACTTC
CASNPLGTELTQETQYF
>TRBV9|.|TRBJ1-6|TRBD1
TGTGCCAGCAGCGTAGGACAGGGTGATAATTCACCCCTCCACTTT
CASSVGQGDNSPLHF